The 12 T cell receptor beta chains in this list originate from one sample, sequenced in a study of cytomegalovirus exposure and HLA in healthy donors. PCR was performed using 60 Vbeta and 13 Jbeta primers. TCRdb's copy holds only in-frame clones and misses some; the assay was immunoSEQ multiplex PCR. The sample carries about 140,000 clones, roughly 77% recorded once. Source material: PBMCs. These receptors were collected from a woman in her twenties or thirties in good health and CMV-seronegative.

This rearrangement joins TRBV6-1 to TRBJ2-5, with 9 bases fitting TRBD1. CDR1 is MNHNS and CDR2 is SASEGT in the germline V gene. This CDR3 comprises 15 residues. Trimming took 4 bases from V and 9 from J; bases not matched to a gene: 12. The DNA of the CDR3 is TGTGCCAGCAGTGGTCCCGGGGACAGGGAGGGCCCCCAGTACTTC. Translating gives CASSGPGDREGPQYF.

V usage is TRBV13 and J usage is TRBJ2-5, with D possibly being TRBD1 (5 bases). The germline V gene encodes CDR1 PRHDT and CDR2 FYEKMQ (reference sequence). The CDR3 spans 14 residues. Between the trimmed V and J ends, which lost 5 bases and 7 bases, there was a span of 17 bases. DNA for the CDR3: TGTGCCAGCAGCCTACAGGACGAGTGGGGGACCCAGTACTTC. Its protein product is CASSLQDEWGTQYF.

Regarding this clone: The identical CDR3 is also encoded by other nucleotide sequences in the sample. The rearrangement uses TRBV2 and TRBJ1-5; 9 bases fit TRBD1. The CDR3 contains 14 residues. V lost 6 bases, J lost 7 bases, and 7 bases stayed unmatched. Germline CDR1 reads SNHLY; CDR2 reads FYNNEI. Written as DNA, the CDR3 is TGTGCCAGCAGCGAACAGGGGGCCGGCCAGCCCCAGCATTTT. Protein: CASSEQGAGQPQHF. The full variable domain, its missing parts supplied by reference TRBV2 and TRBJ1-5, is EPEVTQTPSHQVTQMGQEVILRCVPISNHLYFYWYRQILGQKVEFLVSFYNNEISEKSEIFDDQFSVERPDGSNFTLKIRSTKLEDSAMYFCASSEQGAGQPQHFGDGTRLSIL.

V usage is TRBV7-9 and J usage is TRBJ2-7; 7 bases are shared with TRBD1. V trimming: 4 bases; J trimming: 5 bases; junction bases outside the gene matches: 11. The CDR3 consists of 15 residues. In germline, CDR1 is SEHNR, CDR2 FQNEAQ (reference sequence). In DNA, the CDR3 is TGTGCCAGCAGCTCCCCTTTAGACAGGGACCACGAGCAGTACTTC. Protein product: CASSSPLDRDHEQYF. The full variable domain, its missing parts supplied by reference TRBV7-9 and TRBJ2-7, is DTGVSQNPRHKITKRGQNVTFRCDPISEHNRLYWYRQTLGQGPEFLTYFQNEAQLEKSRLLSDRFSAERPKGSFSTLEIQRTEQGDSAMYLCASSSPLDRDHEQYFGPGTRLTVT.

This clone is a singleton in its sample. This chain connects TRBV7-9 to TRBJ2-3; a possible D gene is TRBD2 (5 bases). In germline, CDR1 is SEHNR, CDR2 FQNEAQ (reference sequence). Trimming took off 5 bases at V and 7 bases at J, with 10 bases between the two ends. This CDR3 region has 12 residues. In DNA, the CDR3 is TGTGCCAGCAGCCCTCGGGAATATACGCAGTATTTT. It specifies CASSPREYTQYF.

Only one count was recorded for this clone. The rearrangement links TRBV4-1 to TRBJ1-5; D unclear. Germline-derived CDR1 and CDR2 are MGHRA and YSYEKL. V was shortened by 4 bases and J by 7 bases, with 14 bases between the two germline ends. The CDR3 spans 14 residues. CDR3: CASSPMTYQQPQHF. The CDR3 region has the DNA TGCGCCAGCAGCCCAATGACATATCAGCAGCCCCAGCATTTT.

This clone was seen a few times. The genes are TRBV7-9 and TRBJ1-5; the match to TRBD1 covers 10 bases. Per germline, CDR1 SEHNR and CDR2 FQNEAQ (reference sequence). The CDR3 loop spans 15 amino acids. Unmatched junction bases numbered 2, after V lost 5 bases and J lost 1 base. CDR3 coding DNA: TGTGCCAGCAGCCCGGACAGGGGGAGCAATCAGCCCCAGCATTTT. It encodes CASSPDRGSNQPQHF.

The sample holds one count of this clone. The V call is TRBV9, the J call TRBJ2-7; 7 bases are a match to TRBD2. Trimming at V came to 4 bases and at J to 1 base, leaving 8 bases not matched to a gene. The germline CDR1 and CDR2 sequences are SGDLS and YYNGEE. CDR3 length: 15 residues. CDR3 in DNA: TGTGCCAGCAGCTCGCGGCGGGAGCCGTCCTACGAGCAGTACTTC. Amino acid sequence: CASSSRREPSYEQYF.

The chain couples TRBV28 to TRBJ2-7; D is possibly TRBD1 (5 bases). CDR3 size: 14 residues. V was cut by 5 bases and J by 1 base, with 12 bases left in between. Germline V gene lookup returns CDR1 MDHEN and CDR2 SYDVKM. The CDR3 coding sequence is TGTGCCAGCAGTACTGGGGCGGCATCCTACGAGCAGTACTTC. Translating gives CASSTGAASYEQYF.

The chain uses TRBV11-2 and TRBJ1-1, with 8 bases fitting TRBD1. There are 16 residues in the CDR3. The J segment lost 3 bases and the V segment lost 5 bases, leaving 11 bases of the junction unmatched. Germline V gene lookup returns CDR1 SGHAT and CDR2 FQNNGV. The CDR3 is CASSETGTGTDTEAFF. CDR3 bases: TGTGCCAGCAGCGAAACCGGGACAGGAACGGACACTGAAGCTTTCTTT.

The V call is TRBV5-6, the J call TRBJ2-1, with 9 bases that match TRBD2. Germline V gives CDR1 SGHDT, CDR2 YYEEEE. The CDR3 consists of 15 residues. Trimming cost V 5 bases and J 8 bases; bases outside gene matches: 11. The CDR3 DNA reads as TGTGCCAGCAGTGATAGCGGGAGAAGGTTACATGAGCAGTTCTTC. This encodes CASSDSGRRLHEQFF.

The V gene is TRBV7-9, the J gene TRBJ2-3, with unresolved D. The germline gives CDR1 SEHNR, CDR2 FQNEAQ (reference sequence). V dropped 6 bases and J dropped 1 base, with 17 bases sitting between them. The CDR3 extends over 16 amino acids. The CDR3, as DNA: TGTGCCAGCAGTTTCAACTCCGAAGGAGGCACAGATACGCAGTATTTT. It translates to CASSFNSEGGTDTQYF.